The sequence of this TCR beta chain was determined in a study of T cell repertoires in cytomegalovirus infection. From germline, CDR1 is MNHEY and CDR2 SMNVEV (reference sequence). The ends were cut back, 5 bases at V and 4 bases at J, with 13 bases in the middle. The CDR3 length is 14 residues. TCRdb passed the reads through MiXCR, listing each CDR3 protein once. The sample includes 200,000 to 250,000 distinct CDR3 sequences, about 20% seen only once; the top ten take 18%. This chain uses TRBV27 with TRBJ2-3; D ambiguous. The TCR sequence derives from a human donor in good health (CMV status not recorded). Some clones in this sample may be carry-over from other donors' samples. Sequenced input: CD8+ T cells from PBMCs. The CDR3 DNA reads as TGTGCCAGCAGTCCCCCGGCACAGCCAGATACGCAGTATTTT. Its protein product is CASSPPAQPDTQYF.